This is a list of T cell receptor beta chains from one sample in a study of T cells in Graves' hyperthyroidism and ophthalmopathy. TCRdb passed the multiplex PCR reads through MiXCR, listing each CDR3 protein once. The sample records a few hundred thousand distinct CDR3 sequences, under 20% being singletons. Sequenced material: blood. These receptors came from a woman aged 18-29 years with Graves' ophthalmopathy. CDR3s include the opening cysteine and the closing phenylalanine or tryptophan. A D gene is named only where the DNA matches it firmly. For some rows the clone size is stated as once, few or many, or as a class when expanded; others skip it.

v_gene: TRBV5-1
j_gene: TRBJ1-4
d_gene: NA
abundance: NA
CDR3aa: CASSSNGIIDATNEKLFF
CDR3nt: TGCGCCAGCAGCTCTAATGGGATAATCGACGCAACTAATGAAAAACTGTTTTTT

v_gene: TRBV7-2
j_gene: TRBJ2-1
d_gene: TRBD1
abundance: NA
CDR3aa: CASSIRGQQNEQFF
CDR3nt: TGTGCCAGCAGCATCCGGGGACAGCAGAATGAGCAGTTCTTC

v_gene: TRBV20-1
j_gene: TRBJ2-1
d_gene: TRBD2
abundance: many
CDR3aa: CSARDSGGLYNEQFF
CDR3nt: TGCAGTGCTAGAGATTCGGGGGGGCTTTACAATGAGCAGTTCTTC

v_gene: TRBV5-8
j_gene: TRBJ1-6
d_gene: NA
abundance: few
CDR3aa: CASNPLFGDNSPLHF
CDR3nt: TGTGCCAGCAACCCCTTGTTTGGGGATAATTCACCCCTCCACTTT

v_gene: TRBV15
j_gene: TRBJ1-4
d_gene: NA
abundance: NA
CDR3aa: CATSSRGASEKLFF
CDR3nt: TGTGCCACCAGCTCCCGGGGAGCGAGTGAAAAACTGTTTTTT

v_gene: TRBV2
j_gene: TRBJ2-5
d_gene: TRBD1
abundance: few
CDR3aa: CASRITGGQETQYF
CDR3nt: TGTGCCAGCAGGATCACAGGGGGTCAAGAGACCCAGTACTTC

v_gene: TRBV19
j_gene: TRBJ2-7
d_gene: NA
abundance: NA
CDR3aa: CASSTTGQTYEQYF
CDR3nt: TGTGCCAGTAGTACAACGGGACAAACCTACGAGCAGTACTTC

v_gene: TRBV12-3/TRBV12-4
j_gene: TRBJ2-2
d_gene: NA
abundance: NA
CDR3aa: CASGLDRENTGELFF
CDR3nt: TGTGCCAGCGGTTTAGATAGGGAGAACACCGGGGAGCTGTTTTTT

v_gene: TRBV27
j_gene: TRBJ1-1
d_gene: TRBD1
abundance: NA
CDR3aa: CVSSLNRGTEAFF
CDR3nt: TGTGTCAGCAGTTTAAACAGGGGAACTGAAGCTTTCTTC

v_gene: TRBV19
j_gene: TRBJ1-5
d_gene: NA
abundance: few
CDR3aa: CASSIRNGGRIDQPQHF
CDR3nt: TGTGCCAGTAGTATTCGGAATGGGGGAAGAATAGATCAGCCCCAGCATTTT

v_gene: TRBV29-1
j_gene: TRBJ2-5
d_gene: NA
abundance: NA
CDR3aa: CSVVGSAGMETQYF
CDR3nt: TGCAGCGTTGTAGGGTCGGCAGGGATGGAGACCCAGTACTTC

v_gene: TRBV30
j_gene: TRBJ1-2
d_gene: NA
abundance: few
CDR3aa: CAWRTTRGDGYTF
CDR3nt: TGTGCCTGGAGAACCACGCGGGGGGATGGCTACACCTTC

v_gene: TRBV28
j_gene: TRBJ1-1
d_gene: NA
abundance: many
CDR3aa: CASSPWNTEAFF
CDR3nt: TGTGCCAGCAGCCCCTGGAACACTGAAGCTTTCTTT

v_gene: TRBV28
j_gene: TRBJ1-1
d_gene: NA
abundance: many
CDR3aa: CASSLQVYDGNTEAFF
CDR3nt: TGTGCCAGCAGTTTGCAGGTCTACGATGGGAACACTGAAGCTTTCTTT

v_gene: TRBV6-1
j_gene: TRBJ1-1
d_gene: NA
abundance: NA
CDR3aa: CASWTNTEAFF
CDR3nt: TGTGCCAGCTGGACGAACACTGAAGCTTTCTTT

v_gene: TRBV3-1
j_gene: TRBJ2-6
d_gene: TRBD2
abundance: NA
CDR3aa: CASSQEGLAGGHGANVLTF
CDR3nt: TGCGCCAGCAGCCAAGAGGGACTAGCGGGAGGGCATGGGGCCAACGTCCTGACTTTC

v_gene: TRBV12-3/TRBV12-4
j_gene: TRBJ1-5
d_gene: NA
abundance: many
CDR3aa: CASRTAGHSNQPQHF
CDR3nt: TGTGCCAGCAGAACGGCGGGACATAGCAATCAGCCCCAGCATTTT

v_gene: TRBV15
j_gene: TRBJ1-2
d_gene: NA
abundance: few
CDR3aa: CATSRDGQTYGYTF
CDR3nt: TGTGCCACCAGCAGAGATGGACAGACCTATGGCTACACCTTC

v_gene: TRBV28
j_gene: TRBJ1-2
d_gene: TRBD1
abundance: NA
CDR3aa: CASTTGTVAGYTF
CDR3nt: TGTGCCAGCACAACCGGGACAGTAGCTGGCTACACCTTC

v_gene: TRBV15
j_gene: TRBJ2-7
d_gene: NA
abundance: few
CDR3aa: CATSRGETSLYEQYF
CDR3nt: TGTGCCACCAGCAGAGGAGAGACTTCCCTCTACGAGCAGTACTTC

v_gene: TRBV15
j_gene: TRBJ2-2
d_gene: NA
abundance: NA
CDR3aa: CATSRDTQDTGELFF
CDR3nt: TGTGCCACCAGCAGAGATACACAGGACACCGGGGAGCTGTTTTTT

v_gene: TRBV5-1
j_gene: TRBJ1-1
d_gene: NA
abundance: many
CDR3aa: CASSTDYRVSWPSTEAFF
CDR3nt: TGCGCCAGCAGCACGGACTACAGGGTATCGTGGCCGTCGACTGAAGCTTTCTTT

v_gene: TRBV20-1
j_gene: TRBJ1-1
d_gene: NA
abundance: few
CDR3aa: CSASSQLNTEAFF
CDR3nt: TGCAGTGCTAGTAGTCAGCTGAACACTGAAGCTTTCTTT

v_gene: TRBV28
j_gene: TRBJ2-7
d_gene: TRBD1
abundance: many
CDR3aa: CASRDRGRIYEQYF
CDR3nt: TGTGCCAGCAGAGACAGGGGGAGAATCTACGAGCAGTACTTC

v_gene: TRBV20-1
j_gene: TRBJ1-2
d_gene: TRBD1
abundance: many
CDR3aa: CSAWTGSIYGYTF
CDR3nt: TGCAGTGCATGGACAGGGTCTATCTATGGCTACACCTTC

v_gene: TRBV28
j_gene: TRBJ2-7
d_gene: NA
abundance: many
CDR3aa: CASSQQQGGGSEQYF
CDR3nt: TGTGCCAGCAGCCAACAGCAGGGCGGGGGCTCCGAGCAGTACTTC

v_gene: TRBV9
j_gene: TRBJ2-5
d_gene: TRBD2
abundance: few
CDR3aa: CASSTEAGQETQYF
CDR3nt: TGTGCCAGCAGCACAGAAGCGGGGCAAGAGACCCAGTACTTC

v_gene: TRBV20-1
j_gene: TRBJ2-7
d_gene: NA
abundance: many
CDR3aa: CSAGTEIYEQYF
CDR3nt: TGCAGTGCCGGGACTGAAATCTACGAGCAGTACTTC

v_gene: TRBV30
j_gene: TRBJ2-7
d_gene: NA
abundance: many
CDR3aa: CAWTAGAREQYF
CDR3nt: TGTGCCTGGACCGCGGGGGCTCGCGAGCAGTACTTC

v_gene: TRBV27
j_gene: TRBJ2-2
d_gene: NA
abundance: NA
CDR3aa: CASSPRRDPGELFF
CDR3nt: TGTGCCAGCAGCCCGCGTCGGGACCCCGGGGAGCTGTTTTTT

v_gene: TRBV28
j_gene: TRBJ2-3
d_gene: TRBD2
abundance: NA
CDR3aa: CASRGMGGTTDTQYF
CDR3nt: TGTGCCAGCAGGGGAATGGGGGGGACCACAGATACGCAGTATTTT

v_gene: TRBV2
j_gene: TRBJ2-7
d_gene: TRBD1
abundance: many
CDR3aa: CASSYYSGTADSVEQYF
CDR3nt: TGTGCCAGCAGTTATTACTCCGGGACAGCTGACTCAGTCGAGCAGTACTTC

v_gene: TRBV7-8
j_gene: TRBJ2-1
d_gene: TRBD1
abundance: many
CDR3aa: CASSVNTGGLRPNEQFF
CDR3nt: TGTGCCAGCAGCGTCAACACAGGGGGCTTAAGGCCCAATGAGCAGTTCTTC

v_gene: TRBV30
j_gene: TRBJ2-5
d_gene: TRBD2
abundance: few
CDR3aa: CAWSGRLAIQETQYF
CDR3nt: TGTGCCTGGAGCGGCCGACTAGCCATACAAGAGACCCAGTACTTC

v_gene: TRBV7-8
j_gene: TRBJ1-4
d_gene: TRBD1
abundance: many
CDR3aa: CASSWDRFEKLFF
CDR3nt: TGTGCCAGCAGCTGGGACAGGTTCGAAAAACTGTTTTTT

v_gene: TRBV6-1
j_gene: TRBJ2-1
d_gene: NA
abundance: few
CDR3aa: CASSADSGVYNEQFF
CDR3nt: TGTGCCAGCAGTGCCGACAGTGGGGTCTACAATGAGCAGTTCTTC

v_gene: TRBV6-1
j_gene: TRBJ2-7
d_gene: NA
abundance: few
CDR3aa: CASRPTLAGHEQYF
CDR3nt: TGTGCCAGCAGACCCACCCTAGCTGGACACGAGCAGTACTTC

v_gene: TRBV7-2
j_gene: TRBJ2-3
d_gene: TRBD2
abundance: NA
CDR3aa: CASRGTSGMEGTQYF
CDR3nt: TGTGCCAGCAGGGGGACTAGCGGGATGGAGGGAACGCAGTATTTT

v_gene: TRBV5-6
j_gene: TRBJ2-3
d_gene: NA
abundance: NA
CDR3aa: CASSAPGTSTRDTQYF
CDR3nt: TGTGCCAGCAGCGCTCCGGGGACTTCAACTCGAGATACGCAGTATTTT

v_gene: TRBV28
j_gene: TRBJ2-1
d_gene: NA
abundance: many
CDR3aa: CASSLRGGRSAYNEQFF
CDR3nt: TGTGCCAGCAGTTTGAGGGGGGGCCGAAGCGCCTACAATGAGCAGTTCTTC

v_gene: TRBV5-1
j_gene: TRBJ1-2
d_gene: NA
abundance: many
CDR3aa: CASSVGMNYGYTF
CDR3nt: TGCGCCAGCAGCGTCGGCATGAACTATGGCTACACCTTC

v_gene: TRBV7-9
j_gene: TRBJ1-1
d_gene: NA
abundance: NA
CDR3aa: CASSLEGDLEAFF
CDR3nt: TGTGCCAGCAGCTTAGAGGGGGACCTTGAAGCTTTCTTT

v_gene: TRBV2
j_gene: TRBJ2-2
d_gene: TRBD2
abundance: NA
CDR3aa: CASSSPGGRSGGELFF
CDR3nt: TGTGCCAGCAGTTCACCCGGCGGGAGGTCCGGCGGGGAGCTGTTTTTT

v_gene: TRBV5-1
j_gene: TRBJ2-1
d_gene: TRBD2
abundance: many
CDR3aa: CASSSGTSGHREQFF
CDR3nt: TGCGCCAGCAGCTCAGGGACTAGCGGCCATCGTGAGCAGTTCTTC

v_gene: TRBV20-1
j_gene: TRBJ1-2
d_gene: NA
abundance: many
CDR3aa: CSARDPPSGEGYTF
CDR3nt: TGCAGTGCTAGAGATCCCCCCAGCGGAGAGGGCTACACCTTC

v_gene: TRBV20-1
j_gene: TRBJ1-1
d_gene: NA
abundance: NA
CDR3aa: CSAWENTEAFF
CDR3nt: TGCAGTGCCTGGGAGAACACTGAAGCTTTCTTT

v_gene: TRBV6-1
j_gene: TRBJ1-5
d_gene: TRBD1
abundance: many
CDR3aa: CASGDRTNQPQHF
CDR3nt: TGTGCCAGCGGGGACAGGACGAATCAGCCCCAGCATTTT

v_gene: TRBV5-1
j_gene: TRBJ2-3
d_gene: TRBD2
abundance: NA
CDR3aa: CASSLGDHLAGEGDTQYF
CDR3nt: TGCGCCAGCAGCCTAGGGGATCACCTAGCGGGAGAAGGAGATACGCAGTATTTT

v_gene: TRBV5-4
j_gene: TRBJ2-1
d_gene: TRBD1
abundance: few
CDR3aa: CASSLQGAYKNEQFF
CDR3nt: TGTGCCAGCAGCTTACAGGGGGCCTACAAGAATGAGCAGTTCTTC

v_gene: TRBV7-2
j_gene: TRBJ2-3
d_gene: TRBD2
abundance: many
CDR3aa: CASSPLAGVSTDTQYF
CDR3nt: TGTGCCAGCAGCCCTCTAGCGGGAGTAAGCACAGATACGCAGTATTTT

v_gene: TRBV18
j_gene: TRBJ2-3
d_gene: NA
abundance: NA
CDR3aa: CVSSPPGTGGTDTQYF
CDR3nt: TGTGTCAGCTCACCTCCGGGTACGGGAGGCACAGATACGCAGTATTTT

v_gene: TRBV28
j_gene: TRBJ2-3
d_gene: NA
abundance: many
CDR3aa: CASGLRDTQYF
CDR3nt: TGTGCCAGCGGCCTGAGGGATACGCAGTATTTT

v_gene: TRBV6-1
j_gene: TRBJ2-2
d_gene: TRBD1
abundance: few
CDR3aa: CASKETGVTGELFF
CDR3nt: TGTGCCAGCAAAGAGACAGGGGTTACCGGGGAGCTGTTTTTT

v_gene: TRBV27
j_gene: TRBJ1-3
d_gene: NA
abundance: NA
CDR3aa: CASSLRFSGNTIYF
CDR3nt: TGTGCCAGCAGTTTACGGTTCTCTGGAAACACCATATATTTT

v_gene: TRBV28
j_gene: TRBJ2-7
d_gene: NA
abundance: NA
CDR3aa: CASSRGLGGRRPSDTHEQYF
CDR3nt: TGTGCCAGCAGTCGCGGTTTGGGGGGTAGGCGCCCTAGTGATACCCACGAGCAGTACTTC

v_gene: TRBV14
j_gene: TRBJ2-1
d_gene: NA
abundance: NA
CDR3aa: CASSPQRYSTNEQFF
CDR3nt: TGTGCCAGCAGCCCACAGCGATACTCGACTAATGAGCAGTTCTTC

v_gene: TRBV7-9
j_gene: TRBJ1-1
d_gene: NA
abundance: many
CDR3aa: CASSLTQGNTEAFF
CDR3nt: TGTGCCAGCAGCTTAACACAGGGGAACACTGAAGCTTTCTTT